This is a list of T cell receptor beta chains from one sample in a study of patients and donors after allogeneic stem cell transplantation. TCRdb used MiXCR to reprocess the RT-PCR reads, holding one entry per CDR3 protein. The repertoire includes about a million distinct CDR3 sequences, roughly 18% of them detected once, and under 6.5% sits in the top ten. Specimen: blood, either unsorted or a sorted T cell fraction (not recorded which). The source of these receptors is a human donor who was either an allogeneic HSCT recipient or a stem cell or donor lymphocyte infusion donor (not recorded which). It is not recorded whose cells these are; they may come from a transplant donor. Each CDR3 is given without its conserved first and last residue. A D gene is named only where the DNA matches it firmly.

ASGGLANGELF,TRBV3-1,TRBD2
ASRQPGLDYEQY,TRBV28,-
ASSQDLVAGGLSYEQY,TRBV4-1,TRBD2
ASSEWQGAEKLF,TRBV2,TRBD1
ASSGTQYGYT,TRBV12-3/TRBV12-4,-
SVVGVRWARDTDTQY,TRBV29-1,-
SARASYEQY,TRBV20-1,-
ATSEQGTRNNEQF,TRBV24-1,TRBD1
AWRAWGRNNEQF,TRBV30,-
ASSQDLDHGGLAKNIQY,TRBV4-1,-
ATSRDRKEKLF,TRBV15,-
ASSYGSTGGRNSPLH,TRBV6-2/TRBV6-3,TRBD1
AISETGALGQPQH,TRBV10-3,-
SARGPGRLGANVLT,TRBV20-1,-
ASTEQGRRNSPLH,TRBV6-1,TRBD1
ASSRVVSVNTGELF,TRBV4-1,-
ASSLKVGSGYT,TRBV2,-
ASTLKQGAAEQF,TRBV12-3/TRBV12-4,TRBD1
ASSSGQGVTVDTIY,TRBV7-9,TRBD1
ASSVGTGANYGYT,TRBV9,TRBD1
ASSAPGTASTDTQY,TRBV4-1,-
AITYHGADEGEQY,TRBV10-3,-
ASSLDGLPGKNIQY,TRBV5-1,-
ASSTTSGGYNEQF,TRBV12-3/TRBV12-4,TRBD2
ATSVPGQGAHEQF,TRBV24-1,TRBD1
ASSLVSELQY,TRBV11-2,-
ASQTGGGLGYT,TRBV25-1,TRBD1
SASEEGFSGRASYNEQF,TRBV20-1,TRBD2
ASSPSTGVTGYT,TRBV3-1,TRBD1
ASSPPWDGGPGYT,TRBV5-6,-
ASRRRNQETQY,TRBV25-1,-
ASSYRAVRRGTEAF,TRBV7-2,-
ASELNYGYT,TRBV12-3/TRBV12-4,-